This TCR beta chain was identified during a study of blood T cells in healthy people across ages. The sample holds many counts of this clonotype. Its antigen is not known. Study-wide findings and caveats: Naive T cell percentage by flow cytometry tracked strongly with beta diversity.

Germline-derived CDR1 and CDR2 are LGHNA and YSLEER. V was shortened by 5 bases and J by 6 bases, with 11 bases between the two germline ends. The CDR3 has 13 residues. Next came a second PCR, run for about 6 to 11 cycles, which used a sample-barcoded 5' primer along with a J-beta primer mix. Each TCR beta cDNA got a 12-nucleotide random molecular identifier. From the 5' RACE reads, TCRdb called clonotypes with MiXCR, one entry per CDR3 protein. Here the sample spans around 990,000 distinct CDR3 sequences, 30% to 40% being singletons. A minimum of 6 micrograms of total RNA was extracted per sample. Sequencing was done on a sample of blood. The clonotype originates from a man aged 18 to 30 in good health. The V call is TRBV4-3, the J call TRBJ2-1; D not resolved. The CDR3 sequence: CASSKVQSNEQFF. The CDR3 DNA follows: TGCGCCAGCAGCAAGGTGCAGTCCAATGAGCAGTTCTTC.